The present T cell receptor (beta chain) was sequenced within a study of blood T cell repertoires in COVID-19. Study-level information: Specimens from acute and convalescent COVID-19 originated in the United States, Italy and Spain.

There are many counts of this clone. V gave up 11 bases and J gave up 5 bases, with 15 bases separating them. There are 13 residues in the CDR3. Germline V gives CDR1 MNHEY, CDR2 SVGAGI. Authors' data handling: The authors estimated nucleated cell counts from reference gene primer amplification. Data came from immunoSEQ multiplex PCR; TCRdb stores just in-frame clones and leaves some out. Clone size and V and J calls were adopted from that table, with D and trimming inferred from the DNA. The sample includes fewer than 300,000 clones, around 85% of them seen just once. This receptor was identified in a human donor with COVID-19, enrolled during active disease. The donor label of this sample is uncertain. The chain combines TRBV6-5 with TRBJ1-4; D is possibly TRBD1 (6 bases). The sequenced material came from peripheral blood. The chain's CDR3 is CACNRAFNEKLFF. Written as DNA, the CDR3 is TGTGCCTGCAACAGGGCTTTCAATGAAAAACTGTTTTTT.